These 17 T cell receptor beta chains originate from one sample sequenced in a study of graft-versus-host responses after intestinal transplantation. The protocol was immunoSEQ multiplex PCR, while the TCRdb copy is restricted to in-frame clones and leaves out a portion. The repertoire holds around 100,000 clones, with 85% to 95% as singletons. These receptors have no identified antigens. The input for sequencing was unstimulated CD8+ T cells sorted from spleen or lymph node cells, taken before transplant. The receptors were sampled from a human donor who was the organ donor for an intestinal transplant.

The J gene is TRBJ1-1, the V gene TRBV28; 8 bases line up with TRBD1. The CDR3 is 15 amino acids. Germline lookup yields CDR1 MDHEN and CDR2 SYDVKM. With 3 bases clipped from V and 4 bases from J, the junction kept 7 bases outside the gene matches. The CDR3 is CASSLYGQGGTEAFF. The CDR3 DNA reads as TGTGCCAGCAGTTTGTACGGACAGGGCGGCACTGAAGCTTTCTTT.

The rearrangement uses TRBV9 and TRBJ2-7; TRBD1 aligns across 12 bases. The CDR3 totals 14 residues. The V segment lost 0 bases and the J segment 6 bases; nucleotides outside the gene matches: 1. Germline CDR1 is SGDLS and CDR2 is YYNGEE. CDR3 loop: CASSVGDRGREQYF. The CDR3 DNA reads as TGTGCCAGCAGCGTAGGGGACAGGGGGCGCGAGCAGTACTTC.

J is TRBJ1-2 and V is TRBV18, with TRBD1 as a possible D gene (6 bases). Germline V gene data show CDR1 as KGHSH and CDR2 as LQKENI. The CDR3 has 15 amino acids. Trimming pared 4 bases from V and 2 bases from J, leaving 14 bases between. The CDR3 DNA is TGTGCCAGCTCACGAGCTTCAGGGGTAAACTATGGCTACACCTTC. Residues: CASSRASGVNYGYTF.

The chain couples TRBV4-2 to TRBJ2-1; D gene uncertain. The germline V gene encodes CDR1 LGHNA and CDR2 YNFKEQ. The CDR3 is made up of 11 amino acids. V lost 5 bases to trimming and J lost 11 bases, with 10 bases between them. For the CDR3, the DNA is TGTGCCAGCAGCAACCCCGTGAAGCAGTTCTTC. Residues: CASSNPVKQFF.

This chain links TRBV6-1 with TRBJ2-7; D is unclear. Between the trimmed V and J ends, which lost 4 bases and 4 bases, there was a span of 14 bases. The germline V gene has CDR1 MNHNS and CDR2 SASEGT. This CDR3 has 14 amino acids. CDR3 nucleotides: TGTGCCAGCAGTGGCCGGGTCGTTGGGTACGAGCAGTACTTC. It is translated as CASSGRVVGYEQYF.

The gene calls are TRBV7-2 and TRBJ2-7; D may correspond to TRBD1 or TRBD2 (5 bases each). This CDR3 region has 14 residues. CDR1 is SGHTA and CDR2 is FQGNSA in the germline V gene. V lost 5 bases, J lost 2 bases, and 13 bases lay in between. The DNA of the CDR3 is TGTGCCAGCAGCCCCCGGGACGGTCCCTACGAGCAGTACTTC. Its protein product is CASSPRDGPYEQYF.

V usage is TRBV9 and J usage is TRBJ2-3; 7 bases line up with TRBD2. Germline assignment: CDR1 SGDLS and CDR2 YYNGEE. Trimming at V came to 0 bases and at J to 2 bases, leaving 6 bases not matched to a gene. The CDR3 consists of 16 residues. CDR3 DNA: TGTGCCAGCAGCGTAGATGGACTAGGAGACACAGATACGCAGTATTTT. Its translation: CASSVDGLGDTDTQYF.

The J gene is TRBJ2-1, the V gene TRBV27; TRBD2 matches at 13 bases. There are 16 residues in the CDR3. Looked up from germline, CDR1 is MNHEY and CDR2 is SMNVEV (reference sequence). V trimming: 7 bases; J trimming: 6 bases; junction bases outside the gene matches: 9. CDR3 sequence: CASNPLAGGLLNEQFF. The CDR3, as DNA: TGTGCCAGCAACCCACTAGCGGGAGGGCTCCTCAATGAGCAGTTCTTC.

The genes are TRBV6-5 and TRBJ1-4; TRBD1 aligns across 9 bases. CDR1 and CDR2 (germline): MNHEY, SVGAGI. Unmatched junction bases numbered 5, after V lost 5 bases and J lost 7 bases. The CDR3 has 14 residues. CDR3 protein: CASSKTGGVEKLFF. In DNA form, the CDR3 reads TGTGCCAGCAGTAAGACAGGGGGAGTTGAAAAACTGTTTTTT.

J is TRBJ2-5 and V is TRBV6-1; D unclear. V lost 7 bases, J lost 0 bases, and 15 bases lay in between. This CDR3 region has 15 residues. CDR1 and CDR2 (germline): MNHNS, SASEGT. The CDR3 protein is CASTEELWNQETQYF. CDR3 bases: TGTGCCAGCACCGAGGAATTGTGGAACCAAGAGACCCAGTACTTC.

The chain combines TRBV25-1 with TRBJ1-3; the D is unclear. Looked up from germline, CDR1 is MGHDK and CDR2 is SYGVNS. V lost 7 bases, J lost 3 bases, and 4 bases lay in between. There are 11 residues in the CDR3. CDR3 coding DNA: TGTGCCAGCATAGGTGGAAACACCATATATTTT. Translating it yields CASIGGNTIYF. Combining the CDR3 with reference TRBV25-1 and TRBJ1-3 gives the whole variable domain EADIYQTPRYLVIGTGKKITLECSQTMGHDKMYWYQQDPGMELHLIHYSYGVNSTEKGDLSSESTVSRIRTEHFPLTLESARPSHTSQYLCASIGGNTIYFGEGSWLTVV.

The chain employs TRBV13 and TRBJ2-3; D possibly corresponds to TRBD2 (6 bases). Germline CDR1 PRHDT, CDR2 FYEKMQ (reference sequence). The V end lost 4 bases, the J end lost 4 bases, and 21 bases lay between the germline ends. CDR3 size: 17 residues. Here the CDR3 DNA reads TGTGCCAGCAGCTCCGCCCCTGGGGCGGGGTTGTCAGATACGCAGTATTTT. Protein: CASSSAPGAGLSDTQYF.

The chain is built from TRBV19 and TRBJ2-7; D remains ambiguous. The CDR3 covers 13 residues. The germline V and J ends were trimmed by 6 bases and 0 bases, with 9 bases remaining between them. Germline V gene sequence: CDR1 LNHDA, CDR2 SQIVND (reference sequence). Here the CDR3 reads CASRGPSSYEQYF. The CDR3 DNA follows: TGTGCCAGTAGAGGCCCAAGCTCCTACGAGCAGTACTTC.

This chain connects TRBV4-3 to TRBJ2-3; 9 positions match TRBD2. Losses at the gene ends were 2 bases for V and 6 bases for J; bases not matched to a gene: 12. The germline V gene encodes CDR1 LGHNA and CDR2 YSLEER. There are 17 residues in the CDR3. CDR3 loop: CASSQRGLATPSDTQYF. The CDR3, as DNA: TGCGCCAGCAGCCAACGGGGACTAGCCACTCCCTCGGATACGCAGTATTTT.

This chain links TRBV4-1 with TRBJ2-5; 7 bases line up with TRBD1. Looked up from germline, CDR1 is MGHRA and CDR2 is YSYEKL. The CDR3 is 16 amino acids. Unmatched junction bases numbered 11, after V lost 1 base and J lost 6 bases. The CDR3 protein is CASSQVGTAGGKTQYF. CDR3 bases: TGCGCCAGCAGCCAAGTGGGGACAGCCGGTGGGAAGACCCAGTACTTC.

The V and J genes are TRBV13 and TRBJ1-1, with no clear D. The CDR3 length is 12 residues. Germline V gives CDR1 PRHDT, CDR2 FYEKMQ (reference sequence). The V and J ends lost 0 bases and 7 bases respectively, with 6 bases between them. CDR3 loop: CASSLGTVEAFF. The DNA for the CDR3 is TGTGCCAGCAGCTTAGGCACAGTTGAAGCTTTCTTT.

The rearrangement uses TRBV28 and TRBJ2-7; D is unresolved. Germline CDR1 and CDR2: MDHEN and SYDVKM. Deletions cut 4 bases from V and 4 bases from J, with 14 bases between. The CDR3 is made up of 14 amino acids. The CDR3 nucleotides read TGTGCCAGCAGTTCCTCCAGGCGAAGATACGAGCAGTACTTC. It encodes CASSSSRRRYEQYF.